What follows are 27 T cell receptor beta chains derived from one specimen sequenced in a study of T cell responses to AZD1222 COVID-19 vaccine (dated by TCRdb to the early 2020s). Preparation of the library involved the immunoSEQ multiplex PCR assay. In its TCRdb copy, this immuneACCESS table keeps in-frame sequences only and misses some clones. Where compared with another copy, unresolved V genes explain less than half of these, and the others have no known cause. The sample profile shows approximately 140,000 clones; 94% of them were found once. In total, the top ten clones hold around 1.3% of the sample. The sample's time point label is to be understood as: baseline before first vaccination. The sample in question was peripheral blood, obtained on day 0 of AZD1222 vaccination. Receptor source: an adult in good health.

The J gene is TRBJ2-7, the V gene TRBV5-8, with a possible D match to TRBD2 (6 bases). The CDR3 covers 12 residues. CDR1 and CDR2 (germline): SGHTS, YDEGEE. V lost 0 bases and J 8 bases, leaving 9 bases between the germline ends. CDR3 nucleotides: TGTGCCAGCAGCTTGGGACTAGACAAGCAGTACGTC. Translated: CASSLGLDKQYV.

The V gene is TRBV19, the J gene TRBJ1-2; no clear D gene. The CDR3 sequence is 17 residues long. CDR1 is LNHDA, CDR2 SQIVND, per germline (reference sequence). Trimming cost V 5 bases and J 4 bases, with 23 bases left between them. Here the CDR3 DNA reads TGTGCCAGTAGTGACCCTCGGACCGACCGGTGGATCTATGGCTACACCTTC. Its protein is CASSDPRTDRWIYGYTF.

The chain has TRBV15 and TRBJ1-2; the match to TRBD1 covers 9 bases. The CDR3 sequence is 18 residues long. CDR1 is LNHNV, CDR2 YYDKDF, per germline (reference sequence). The junction had 12 bases not matched to a gene; V was cut back by 3 bases and J by 1 base. The chain's CDR3 is CATSRGADRGQHNYGYTF. As DNA, the CDR3 is TGTGCCACCAGCAGGGGGGCGGACAGGGGACAACATAACTATGGCTACACCTTC.

This clone is a singleton in its sample. V and J are TRBV11-2 and TRBJ2-1; 11 positions match TRBD2. The CDR3 consists of 18 residues. CDR1 is SGHAT and CDR2 is FQNNGV in the germline V gene. V lost 5 bases, J lost 2 bases, and 11 bases stayed unmatched. Here the CDR3 reads CASSPRTSGFSPYNEQFF. In nucleotides, the CDR3 is TGTGCCAGCAGCCCAAGGACTAGCGGGTTCTCTCCCTACAATGAGCAGTTCTTC.

The rearrangement links TRBV4-1 to TRBJ2-6; D tentatively reads TRBD1 or TRBD2 (6 bases each). Trimming stripped 0 bases from V and 4 bases from J, with 19 bases between. The CDR3 has 19 amino acids. The germline CDR1 and CDR2 sequences are MGHRA and YSYEKL. The CDR3 region is CASSQDPLGGAAGANVLTF. The CDR3 DNA is TGCGCCAGCAGCCAAGATCCGTTGGGGGGCGCGGCAGGGGCCAACGTCCTGACTTTC.

The chain is built from TRBV12-3 or TRBV12-4 and TRBJ2-2; the match to TRBD2 covers 7 bases. V lost 8 bases and J lost 6; bases outside the gene matches: 3. This CDR3 contains 12 residues. The DNA for the CDR3 is TGTGCCAGCTGGGGAGGGGCCGGGGAGCTGTTTTTT. Translated, it gives CASWGGAGELFF.

Notes on this clone: A junction end diverges from the germline sequence, so it may reflect a read error. The chain uses TRBV18 and TRBJ1-3; D remains ambiguous. This CDR3 spans 15 amino acids. CDR1 and CDR2 from the germline V gene are KGHSH and LQKENI. CDR3 coding DNA: TGTGCCAGCTCATCACCTTCCAACTCTGGAAACACCATATATTTT. Its translation is CASSSPSNSGNTIYF.

This clone was found once. The chain joins TRBV12-3 or TRBV12-4 to TRBJ2-2; D not certain. The V end lost 2 bases, the J end lost 7 bases, and 8 bases lay between the germline ends. This CDR3 comprises 13 residues. The CDR3 DNA is TGTGCCAGCAGTTTATGGGCCGACGGGGAGCTGTTTTTT. Translation gives CASSLWADGELFF.

The CDR3, as DNA: TGTGCCAGCAGCGTAGCATTCGGGGAGACCCAGTACTTC. Amino acids: CASSVAFGETQYF. V and J are TRBV9 and TRBJ2-5; D is unclear. The CDR3 length is 13 residues. Germline loops: CDR1 SGDLS, CDR2 YYNGEE. V was clipped by 0 bases and J by 5 bases, with 8 bases between them.

The genes are TRBV11-2 and TRBJ2-3, with 10 bases that match TRBD2. V lost 2 bases and J lost 5; bases outside the gene matches: 4. The CDR3 is 15 residues long. CDR1 is SGHAT, CDR2 FQNNGV, per germline. CDR3 amino acids: CASSLKAGGGDTQYF. The CDR3, as DNA: TGTGCCAGCAGCTTAAAAGCGGGGGGGGGAGATACGCAGTATTTT.

Only one count was recorded for this clone. The chain has TRBV2 and TRBJ1-3, with no clear D. Germline V gene lookup returns CDR1 SNHLY and CDR2 FYNNEI. V lost 2 bases to trimming and J lost 4 bases, with 3 bases between them. CDR3 length: 12 residues. CDR3 in amino acids: CASSEQGNTIYF. The CDR3 bases are TGTGCCAGCAGTGAACAGGGAAACACCATATATTTT.

The V gene is TRBV19, the J gene TRBJ1-1; the D is unclear. CDR1 LNHDA and CDR2 SQIVND come from the germline V gene (reference sequence). V was cut by 9 bases and J by 11 bases, with 13 bases left in between. This CDR3 comprises 10 residues. CDR3 coding DNA: TGTGCCAGAACTTATAAGAGGGCTTTCTTT. It encodes CARTYKRAFF.

The V and J genes are TRBV10-2 and TRBJ1-3; 8 nucleotides match TRBD1. From germline, CDR1 is WSHSY and CDR2 SAAADI. The CDR3 is 14 amino acids. V trimming: 4 bases; J trimming: 4 bases; junction bases outside the gene matches: 3. The CDR3 nucleotides read TGCGCCAGCAGTGGGACAGGGACCGGAAACACCATATATTTT. Amino acids: CASSGTGTGNTIYF.

V and J are TRBV4-1 and TRBJ1-6; 9 bases fit TRBD1. Per the germline V gene, CDR1 is MGHRA and CDR2 is YSYEKL. This CDR3 is 17 amino acids long. V lost 0 bases to trimming and J lost 8 bases; unmatched junction nucleotides: 8. CDR3 sequence (DNA): TGCGCCAGCAGCCAAGAGCCCCACGGGACAGGGTATTCACCCCTCCACTTT. Protein product: CASSQEPHGTGYSPLHF.

The chain couples TRBV5-1 to TRBJ2-1; D gene unclear. The germline gives CDR1 SGHRS, CDR2 YFSETQ. V was trimmed by 1 base and J by 5 bases, leaving 7 bases between them. The CDR3 runs 13 residues. The CDR3 sequence is CASSLILDNEQFF. CDR3 in DNA: TGCGCCAGCAGCTTGATACTTGACAATGAGCAGTTCTTC.

This chain links TRBV5-1 with TRBJ2-2; 9 nucleotides align to TRBD1. V gave up 4 bases and J gave up 7 bases; unmatched junction bases: 11. Germline CDR1 SGHRS, CDR2 YFSETQ. The CDR3 is 16 residues long. This chain's CDR3 is CASSLGHTGGHGELFF. The CDR3, as DNA: TGCGCCAGCAGCCTTGGCCATACAGGGGGCCACGGGGAGCTGTTTTTT.

This clone was counted once. The chain couples TRBV6-5 to TRBJ2-7; TRBD1 matches at 7 bases. The CDR3 runs to 14 residues. Germline assignment: CDR1 MNHEY and CDR2 SVGAGI. The V gene end was trimmed by 7 bases and the J gene end by 0 bases; junction bases not matched to a gene: 6. CDR3 protein: CASKTGSGSYEQYV. DNA of the CDR3: TGTGCCAGCAAGACAGGGTCGGGCTCCTACGAGCAGTACGTC.

The rearrangement joins TRBV16 to TRBJ2-5, with D perhaps TRBD1 (6 bases). The CDR3 spans 15 residues. Trimming left V 4 bases short and J 4 bases short, with 16 bases between. Per germline, CDR1 KGHSY and CDR2 FQNENV. The chain's CDR3 is CASSRTGMRRETQYF. The CDR3 region has the DNA TGTGCCAGCAGCCGAACAGGGATGAGGAGAGAGACCCAGTACTTC. The full variable domain, its missing parts supplied by reference TRBV16 and TRBJ2-5, is GEEVAQTPKHLVRGEGQKAKLYCAPIKGHSYVFWYQQVLKNEFKFLISFQNENVFDETGMPKERFSAKCLPNSPCSLEIQATKLEDSAVYFCASSRTGMRRETQYFGPGTRLLVL.

This clone appeared once. V and J are TRBV6-2 or TRBV6-3 and TRBJ2-1, with a weak D call TRBD2 (6 bases). Germline lookup yields CDR1 MNHEY and CDR2 SVGEGT. There are 12 residues in the CDR3. V was pared by 3 bases and J by 15 bases, with 15 bases between. DNA for the CDR3: TGTGCCAGCAGTTATGACGGGGGAGCGGGGTTCTTC. Translation gives CASSYDGGAGFF.

In regard to this clone: The junction departs from germline at one end; a sequencing error may be responsible. The chain joins TRBV9 to TRBJ1-2, with no clear D. Germline-derived CDR1 and CDR2 are SGDLS and YYNGEE. The CDR3 runs 13 residues. CDR3 nucleotide sequence: TGTGCCAGCAGCGGACAAGTTAACGATGGCTACACCTTC. The encoded protein is CASSGQVNDGYTF.

This chain joins TRBV24-1 and TRBJ2-1; TRBD2 agrees at 7 bases. CDR1 is KGHDR and CDR2 is SFDVKD in the germline V gene. The V segment lost 0 bases and the J segment 8 bases; nucleotides outside the gene matches: 6. The CDR3 contains 15 residues. CDR3 coding DNA: TGTGCCACCAGTGATTTGGGGGGGGAGAGCGATGAGCAGTTCTTC. Protein: CATSDLGGESDEQFF.

The chain employs TRBV4-3 and TRBJ1-2, with 7 bases lining up with TRBD1. The CDR3 length is 16 residues. Germline values: CDR1 LGHNA, CDR2 YSLEER. V trimming: 3 bases; J trimming: 0 bases; junction bases outside the gene matches: 7. The DNA of the CDR3 is TGCGCCAGCAGCCACGTCACAGGGGAAGCTAACTATGGCTACACCTTC. Amino acid sequence: CASSHVTGEANYGYTF.

The chain joins TRBV5-8 to TRBJ1-1, with TRBD1 matching 7 bases. V trimming: 7 bases; J trimming: 3 bases; junction bases outside the gene matches: 12. Germline loops: CDR1 SGHTS, CDR2 YDEGEE. The CDR3 contains 15 residues. The CDR3 spells CASQTGDQRYTEAFF. In DNA, the CDR3 is TGTGCCAGCCAAACAGGGGACCAGAGGTACACTGAAGCTTTCTTT.

The chain combines TRBV2 with TRBJ2-1; 12 nucleotides line up with TRBD2. The V segment lost 5 bases and the J segment 8 bases; nucleotides outside the gene matches: 7. The V gene's germline CDR1 is SNHLY and CDR2 FYNNEI. The CDR3 spans 15 residues. CDR3 residues: CASSSLAGGPDEQFF. CDR3 coding DNA: TGTGCCAGCAGTTCTCTAGCGGGAGGGCCCGATGAGCAGTTCTTC.

V gene TRBV21-1 combines with J gene TRBJ2-5; the DNA was not compared with TRBD1, the D call given in the table. TRBV21-1 is deemed a pseudogene. This CDR3 has 17 residues. Here the CDR3 reads CASSKSITGLEQETQYF. As DNA, the CDR3 is TGTGCCAGCAGCAAATCCATAACAGGATTGGAGCAAGAGACCCAGTACTTC.

This chain uses TRBV11-3 with TRBJ2-5, with D perhaps TRBD2 (5 bases). V was cut by 5 bases and J by 3 bases, with 19 bases left in between. The germline gives CDR1 SGHNT, CDR2 YENEEA. This CDR3 is built from 16 residues. CDR3 nucleotides: TGTGCCAGCAGCCTTAATGCAGGACTTCATAAAGAGACCCAGTACTTC. Amino acid sequence: CASSLNAGLHKETQYF. The variable domain in full, with the rest retrieved from reference TRBV11-3 and TRBJ2-5, is EAGVVQSPRYKIIEKKQPVAFWCNPISGHNTLYWYLQNLGQGPELLIRYENEEAVDDSQLPKDRFSAERLKGVDSTLKIQPAELGDSAVYLCASSLNAGLHKETQYFGPGTRLLVL.

The J gene is TRBJ1-5, the V gene TRBV19; D is possibly TRBD1 (5 bases). Germline V CDR1 and CDR2: LNHDA, SQIVND (reference sequence). CDR3 size: 16 residues. V gave up 3 bases and J gave up 6 bases, with 18 bases separating them. CDR3 sequence: CASSMAGGDAAQPQHF. CDR3 coding DNA: TGTGCCAGTAGTATGGCGGGGGGAGACGCGGCTCAGCCCCAGCATTTT.